These 32 T cell receptor beta chains came from one sample sequenced in a study of T cell changes during pregnancy in multiple sclerosis. Measured with immunoSEQ multiplex PCR; TCRdb has only the in-frame clones, and not every one. The table lists fewer than 20,000 clones, over 70% of them singletons. This material consisted of CD8+ T cells from peripheral blood mononuclear cells, taken in the third trimester of pregnancy. Receptor source: a female donor in good health, enrolled as a control in a pregnancy study.

The CDR3 DNA reads TGTGCCAGCCGTCACATCTACAATGAGCAGTTCTTC. This codes for CASRHIYNEQFF. V is TRBV2 and J is TRBJ2-1, with D uncertain. This CDR3 spans 12 amino acids. Trimming took 8 bases from V and 3 from J, leaving 8 bases between them. The germline V gene encodes CDR1 SNHLY and CDR2 FYNNEI.

The chain combines TRBV6-4 with TRBJ2-1; 12 positions match TRBD2. V was clipped by 4 bases and J by 4 bases; unmatched bases: 5. This CDR3 comprises 16 residues. In germline, CDR1 is MRHNA, CDR2 SNTAGT. The CDR3 sequence is CASSAETSGGYNEQFF. DNA for the CDR3: TGTGCCAGCAGTGCCGAAACTAGCGGGGGGTACAATGAGCAGTTCTTC.

The chain is built from TRBV27 and TRBJ1-2, with 9 bases fitting TRBD1. CDR1 MNHEY and CDR2 SMNVEV come from the germline V gene (reference sequence). V trimming: 7 bases; J trimming: 8 bases; junction bases outside the gene matches: 8. The length of the CDR3 is 13 residues. CDR3 loop: CASTGTGLRGYTF. CDR3 DNA: TGTGCCAGCACCGGGACAGGGCTTCGGGGCTACACCTTC.

This rearrangement joins TRBV28 to TRBJ2-2; TRBD1 agrees at 7 bases. Trimming cost V 6 bases and J 0 bases; bases outside gene matches: 1. Germline CDR1 MDHEN, CDR2 SYDVKM. The CDR3 length is 14 residues. CDR3 loop: CASRGTANTGELFF. The CDR3 DNA reads TGTGCCAGCAGGGGGACAGCGAACACCGGGGAGCTGTTTTTT.

The rearrangement joins TRBV14 to TRBJ2-1; TRBD1 is a possible D gene (5 bases). The germline V gene encodes CDR1 SGHDN and CDR2 FVKESK. The V and J ends lost 1 base and 3 bases respectively, with 10 bases between them. The CDR3 runs 15 residues. CDR3 sequence: CASSQGQGIYNEQFF. The CDR3 DNA sequence: TGTGCCAGCAGCCAAGGCCAGGGTATCTACAATGAGCAGTTCTTC.

As concerns this clone: Compared with germline, one end of the junction differs, possibly owing to a read error. The rearrangement joins TRBV4-3 to TRBJ2-1; 9 positions match TRBD2. The CDR3 totals 19 residues. CDR1 is LGHNA, CDR2 YSLEER, per germline. For the CDR3, the DNA is TGCGCCAGCAGCCAACTAGGGCGGGAGGGCCCGAGCTCCCACAATGAGCAGTTCTTC. It translates to CASSQLGREGPSSHNEQFF.

This clone is a singleton in its sample. The chain links TRBV19 to TRBJ1-2, with 7 bases aligning to TRBD1. The CDR3 is 15 amino acids. Germline V gene data show CDR1 as LNHDA and CDR2 as SQIVND (reference sequence). V lost 5 bases to trimming and J lost 0 bases; unmatched junction nucleotides: 6. In nucleotides, the CDR3 is TGTGCCAGTAGTTCCACAGGGGACTCTAACTATGGCTACACCTTC. Its translation is CASSSTGDSNYGYTF.

The chain couples TRBV13 to TRBJ2-1; D remains ambiguous. This CDR3 spans 11 amino acids. CDR1 and CDR2 from the germline V gene are PRHDT and FYEKMQ (reference sequence). The V end lost 3 bases, the J end lost 7 bases, and 4 bases lay between the germline ends. CDR3 DNA sequence: TGTGCCAGCAGCTTCGGGAATGAGCAGTTCTTC. Translation gives CASSFGNEQFF.

The V and J genes are TRBV7-8 and TRBJ2-2; D gene uncertain. V was trimmed by 4 bases and J by 3 bases, leaving 9 bases between them. There are 14 residues in the CDR3. The germline gives CDR1 SGHVS, CDR2 FQNEAQ. CDR3 DNA sequence: TGTGCCAGCAGCTCCGACTTGTACACCGGGGAGCTGTTTTTT. Its translation is CASSSDLYTGELFF.

V is TRBV27 and J is TRBJ1-5; D might be TRBD1 (5 bases). The CDR3 is 14 residues long. Germline assignment: CDR1 MNHEY and CDR2 SMNVEV (reference sequence). The germline V and J ends were trimmed by 3 bases and 6 bases, with 12 bases remaining between them. CDR3 region: CASSFNRYGQPQHF. DNA of the CDR3: TGTGCCAGCAGTTTCAACAGGTATGGTCAGCCCCAGCATTTT.

This chain links TRBV28 with TRBJ2-7, with D perhaps TRBD1 (5 bases). This CDR3 has 14 amino acids. V lost 6 bases and J 5 bases, leaving 17 bases between the germline ends. Germline assignment: CDR1 MDHEN and CDR2 SYDVKM. CDR3 nucleotides: TGTGCCAGCAGCCCAGGGTTGGGGCCCCACGAGCAGTACTTC. Residues: CASSPGLGPHEQYF.

This clone was observed a single time. The chain has TRBV30 and TRBJ2-1, with 12 positions matching TRBD2. V was pared by 2 bases and J by 10 bases, with 3 bases of the junction left unmatched. Germline CDR1 GTSNPN, CDR2 SVGIG (reference sequence). The length of the CDR3 is 13 residues. CDR3 nucleotides: TGTGCCTGGAGTTCGACTAGCGGGAGCGAGCAGTTCTTC. This translates into CAWSSTSGSEQFF.

The gene calls are TRBV2 and TRBJ2-7; D not certain. Germline-derived CDR1 and CDR2 are SNHLY and FYNNEI. V lost 3 bases to trimming and J lost 2 bases, with 17 bases between them. This CDR3 comprises 16 residues. The CDR3 is CASSDSWADLTYEQYF. The CDR3 coding sequence is TGTGCCAGCAGTGACTCTTGGGCAGACCTAACCTACGAGCAGTACTTC.

V usage is TRBV27 and J usage is TRBJ1-5; the D gene is possibly TRBD1 (6 bases). The V and J ends lost 7 bases and 6 bases respectively, with 10 bases between them. Germline CDR1 MNHEY, CDR2 SMNVEV (reference sequence). The CDR3 extends over 12 amino acids. CDR3 residues: CASKRGGQPQHF. Here the CDR3 DNA reads TGTGCCAGCAAAAGGGGGGGTCAGCCCCAGCATTTT.

The rearrangement uses TRBV7-2 and TRBJ1-1; a possible D gene is TRBD1 (5 bases). Per the germline V gene, CDR1 is SGHTA and CDR2 is FQGNSA. The CDR3 extends over 13 amino acids. V gave up 1 base and J gave up 3 bases, with 6 bases separating them. The CDR3 region has the DNA TGTGCCAGCAGCTTAGTAGGGGACACTGAAGCTTTCTTT. Protein sequence: CASSLVGDTEAFF. The full variable domain, completed using reference TRBV7-2 and TRBJ1-1, is GAGVSQSPSNKVTEKGKDVELRCDPISGHTALYWYRQSLGQGLEFLIYFQGNSAPDKSGLPSDRFSAERTGGSVSTLTIQRTQQEDSAVYLCASSLVGDTEAFFGQGTRLTVV.

This chain connects TRBV7-2 to TRBJ2-7; 9 nucleotides line up with TRBD2. This CDR3 region has 14 residues. Germline loops: CDR1 SGHTA, CDR2 FQGNSA. V shed 5 bases and J 0 bases; nucleotides not matched to a gene: 2. The CDR3: CASSQTSGSYEQYF. In DNA, the CDR3 is TGTGCCAGCAGCCAGACTAGCGGCTCCTACGAGCAGTACTTC.

This chain connects TRBV19 to TRBJ2-4; TRBD1 is a possible D gene (5 bases). V shed 5 bases and J shed 6 bases, with 17 bases lying between them. The CDR3 has 15 residues. Germline-derived CDR1 and CDR2 are LNHDA and SQIVND (reference sequence). The CDR3 nucleotides are TGTGCCAGTAGTCCCCTGGACACCTTGGCAAACATTCAGTACTTC. As protein: CASSPLDTLANIQYF.

The CDR3 bases are TGCGCCAGCAGCTTGGGAGCGGGAGGTGGCGAGCAGTACTTC. Translation gives CASSLGAGGGEQYF. The chain recombines TRBV5-1 with TRBJ2-7; the match to TRBD2 covers 9 bases. The CDR3 length is 14 residues. After removal of 0 bases from V and 6 bases from J, the junction contained 4 bases not matched to a gene. Germline loops: CDR1 SGHRS, CDR2 YFSETQ.

The gene calls are TRBV5-8 and TRBJ2-3; TRBD1 matches 7 bases. V was pared by 3 bases and J by 3 bases, with 4 bases of the junction left unmatched. Germline V CDR1 and CDR2: SGHTS, YDEGEE. The CDR3 covers 14 residues. The CDR3 sequence is CASSSMTGTDTQYF. The CDR3 bases are TGTGCCAGCAGCTCGATGACAGGGACAGATACGCAGTATTTT.

A few counts support this clone. The chain carries TRBV11-2 and TRBJ2-5, with unresolved D. The length of the CDR3 is 15 residues. The V gene lost 0 bases and the J gene lost 2 bases, with 10 bases spanning the gap. Germline CDR1 and CDR2: SGHAT and FQNNGV. The CDR3 spells CASSLEFSSQETQYF. CDR3 coding DNA: TGTGCCAGCAGCTTAGAATTTAGTAGTCAAGAGACCCAGTACTTC. The whole variable domain, filled in from reference TRBV11-2 and TRBJ2-5, reads EAGVAQSPRYKIIEKRQSVAFWCNPISGHATLYWYQQILGQGPKLLIQFQNNGVVDDSQLPKDRFSAERLKGVDSTLKIQPAKLEDSAVYLCASSLEFSSQETQYFGPGTRLLVL.

The rearrangement joins TRBV5-6 to TRBJ1-2, with 8 bases that match TRBD1. CDR1 is SGHDT and CDR2 is YYEEEE in the germline V gene. The CDR3 loop spans 13 amino acids. The ends lost 4 bases at V and 4 bases at J; junction bases unmatched: 3. CDR3 bases: TGTGCCAGCAGCGCAGGGGGCGGCTATGGCTACACCTTC. Its protein product is CASSAGGGYGYTF.

The genes are TRBV19 and TRBJ2-3, with D possibly being TRBD2 (6 bases). This CDR3 has 16 amino acids. V lost 0 bases and J 0 bases, leaving 10 bases between the germline ends. The germline gives CDR1 LNHDA, CDR2 SQIVND (reference sequence). CDR3 amino acids: CASSIDLGTSTDTQYF. The CDR3 DNA reads as TGTGCCAGTAGTATAGATCTGGGGACTAGCACAGATACGCAGTATTTT.

This rearrangement joins TRBV9 to TRBJ2-2, with 11 nucleotides matching TRBD2. This CDR3 spans 16 amino acids. The V gene end was trimmed by 4 bases and the J gene end by 6 bases; junction bases not matched to a gene: 8. Germline V gene data show CDR1 as SGDLS and CDR2 as YYNGEE. CDR3 DNA: TGTGCCAGCAGCCCCGGACTAGCGGGTAGTGCCGGGGAGCTGTTTTTT. Protein sequence: CASSPGLAGSAGELFF.

The V call is TRBV6-1, the J call TRBJ2-7; D is perhaps TRBD2 (5 bases). The germline V and J ends were trimmed by 5 bases and 7 bases, with 12 bases remaining between them. The CDR3 contains 12 residues. CDR1 and CDR2 from the germline V gene are MNHNS and SASEGT. CDR3 nucleotide sequence: TGTGCCAGCAGTAGGAGGTCTGAGGAGCAGTACTTC. Protein: CASSRRSEEQYF.

About this clone: The junction departs from germline at one end; a sequencing error may be responsible. Other DNA sequences in the sample encode the same CDR3. This rearrangement joins TRBV4-1 to TRBJ2-1; no reliable D call. Germline V CDR1 and CDR2: MGHRA, YSYEKL. This CDR3 has 12 residues. The CDR3 loop reads CASSQSDNEQFF. The CDR3 region has the DNA TGTGCCAGCAGCCAGTCGGACAATGAGCAGTTCTTC.

This sequence joins TRBV7-9 and TRBJ1-2; tentative D call: TRBD1 (5 bases). This CDR3 has 14 amino acids. Germline V CDR1 and CDR2: SEHNR, FQNEAQ (reference sequence). V was cut by 3 bases and J by 5 bases, with 13 bases left in between. The CDR3 protein is CASSFDQGLYGYTF. The CDR3 DNA reads as TGTGCCAGCAGCTTTGACCAGGGTTTGTATGGCTACACCTTC. Full variable domain (missing parts from reference TRBV7-9 and TRBJ1-2): DTGVSQNPRHKITKRGQNVTFRCDPISEHNRLYWYRQTLGQGPEFLTYFQNEAQLEKSRLLSDRFSAERPKGSFSTLEIQRTEQGDSAMYLCASSFDQGLYGYTFGSGTRLTVV.

The V gene is TRBV7-2, the J gene TRBJ2-1; 7 bases are shared with TRBD1. Trimming took 4 bases from V and 10 from J; bases not matched to a gene: 4. The CDR3 contains 12 residues. CDR1 and CDR2 (germline): SGHTA, FQGNSA. The CDR3 bases are TGTGCCAGCAGCTCAGGGGGTCCCGAGCAGTTCTTC. The encoded protein is CASSSGGPEQFF.

This rearrangement joins TRBV7-9 to TRBJ1-5, with 7 bases lining up with TRBD1. With V trimmed by 4 bases and J by 3 bases, 3 bases remained unmatched. The V gene's germline CDR1 is SEHNR and CDR2 FQNEAQ (reference sequence). CDR3 length: 14 amino acids. In DNA, the CDR3 is TGTGCCAGCAGCTGGGGACAGCCCAATCAGCCCCAGCATTTT. As protein: CASSWGQPNQPQHF.

The V gene is TRBV12-2, the J gene TRBJ1-3. TRBV12-2 is classified as a pseudogene. The CDR3 length is 15 residues. CDR3 nucleotide sequence: TGTGCAAGTCGCTTCCGGGGGGCTACCGGAAACACCATATATTTT. This sequence encodes CASRFRGATGNTIYF.

V gene TRBV5-8 combines with J gene TRBJ1-3, with D unresolved. CDR1 is SGHTS and CDR2 is YDEGEE in the germline V gene. The CDR3 has 12 residues. Trimming removed 5 bases at V and 2 bases at J, with 5 bases between. As DNA, the CDR3 is TGTGCCAGCAGTTCTCCTGGAAACACCATATATTTT. This codes for CASSSPGNTIYF.

This sequence joins TRBV11-1 and TRBJ2-5, with TRBD2 matching over 10 bases. Trimming at V came to 5 bases and at J to 14 bases, leaving 5 bases not matched to a gene. The CDR3 extends over 11 amino acids. Germline V gene sequence: CDR1 SGHAT, CDR2 FQDESV (reference sequence). The CDR3, as DNA: TGTGCCAGCAGCCTCGGACTAGCGGTTTACTTC. This translates into CASSLGLAVYF.

J is TRBJ2-3 and V is TRBV29-1, with 8 positions matching TRBD2. The CDR3 has 14 amino acids. The germline CDR1 and CDR2 sequences are SQVTM and ANQGSEA. The junction had 2 bases not matched to a gene; V was cut back by 3 bases and J by 0 bases. The CDR3 loop is CSVDRGGSTDTQYF. The CDR3 nucleotides read TGCAGCGTTGATCGGGGGGGGAGCACAGATACGCAGTATTTT.